This T cell receptor (beta chain) was sequenced during a study of blood T cell repertoires in COVID-19. Assay: immunoSEQ multiplex PCR; the TCRdb copy retains only in-frame clones and omits some. The table has 210,000 or so clones, approximately 84% seen once. Germline trimming cut 3 bases from V and 6 bases from J; bases unmatched to any gene: 5. There are 14 residues in the CDR3. Germline V gives CDR1 LNHDA, CDR2 SQIVND (reference sequence). This chain joins TRBV19 and TRBJ2-7, with 10 bases lining up with TRBD2. Input material: peripheral blood. The sequence was obtained from a woman between 50 and 59 years old with active or convalescent COVID-19. This CDR3 reads CASSIGLAATEQYF. DNA of the CDR3: TGTGCCAGTAGTATTGGACTAGCGGCTACCGAGCAGTACTTC.